This TCR beta chain is drawn from a study of T cells in Graves' hyperthyroidism and ophthalmopathy. Uncontrolled infections, other autoimmune diseases, pregnancy or lactation led to exclusion of patients. Fresh peripheral blood, about 9.6 ml, yielded the PBMCs. With 3 bases clipped from V and 7 bases from J, the junction kept 7 bases outside the gene matches. The CDR3 runs 13 residues. Germline values: CDR1 DFQATT, CDR2 SNEGSKA (reference sequence). Study results and caveats: Most thyroid clonotypes expanded above 0.001 were also detected in blood. By a 13 V-J model, ophthalmopathy was set apart from stable hyperthyroidism.

This clonotype was observed at least ten times. Its antigen is currently unknown. Amplification of TCR beta CDR3 regions used RNA as the template. First-round RT-PCR with HTBI primers amplified the TCR CDR3 region. TCRdb itself ran the multiplex PCR reads through MiXCR, one entry per CDR3 protein. The sample shows 380,000 or so distinct CDR3 sequences, over 15% of them seen only once. The sequence was collected from a young woman with Graves' hyperthyroidism. The specimen sequenced was blood. V is TRBV20-1 and J is TRBJ2-7, with TRBD2 matching over 9 bases. The CDR3 nucleotides read TGCAGTGCTAGTCTAGCGGGGTCTCGGGAGCAGTACTTC. It translates to CSASLAGSREQYF.